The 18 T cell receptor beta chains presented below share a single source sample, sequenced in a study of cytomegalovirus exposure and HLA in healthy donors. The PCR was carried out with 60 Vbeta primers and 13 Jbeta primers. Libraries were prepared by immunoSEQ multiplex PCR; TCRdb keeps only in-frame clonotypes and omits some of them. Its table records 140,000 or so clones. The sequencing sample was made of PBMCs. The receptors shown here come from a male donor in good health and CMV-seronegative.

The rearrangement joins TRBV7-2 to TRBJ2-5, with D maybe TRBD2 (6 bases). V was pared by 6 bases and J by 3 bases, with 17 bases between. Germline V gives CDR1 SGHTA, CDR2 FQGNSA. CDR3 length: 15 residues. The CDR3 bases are TGTGCCAGCAGGAGGGACTTTTTTATCGAAGAGACCCAGTACTTC. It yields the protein CASRRDFFIEETQYF.

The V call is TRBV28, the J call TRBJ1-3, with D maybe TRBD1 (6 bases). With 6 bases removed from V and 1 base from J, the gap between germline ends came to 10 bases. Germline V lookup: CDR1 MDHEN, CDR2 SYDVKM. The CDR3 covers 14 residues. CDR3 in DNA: TGTGCCAGCAGCGCTACAGGGTCTGGAAACACCATATATTTT. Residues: CASSATGSGNTIYF.

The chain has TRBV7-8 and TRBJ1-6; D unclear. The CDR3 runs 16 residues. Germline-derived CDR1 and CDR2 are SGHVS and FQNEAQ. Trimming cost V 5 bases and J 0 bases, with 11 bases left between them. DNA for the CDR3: TGTGCCAGCAGCCCGACGGAGAACTCCTATAATTCACCCCTCCACTTT. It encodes CASSPTENSYNSPLHF. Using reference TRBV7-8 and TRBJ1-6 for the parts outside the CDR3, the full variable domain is GAGVSQSPRYKVAKRGQDVALRCDPISGHVSLFWYQQALGQGPEFLTYFQNEAQLDKSGLPSDRFFAERPEGSVSTLKIQRTQQEDSAVYLCASSPTENSYNSPLHFGNGTRLTVT.

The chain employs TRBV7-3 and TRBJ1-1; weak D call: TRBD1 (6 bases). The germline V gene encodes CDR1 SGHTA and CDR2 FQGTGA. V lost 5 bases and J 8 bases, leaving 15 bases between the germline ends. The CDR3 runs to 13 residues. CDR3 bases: TGTGCCAGCAGCGCACAGGGTGGGCGAGAAGCTTTCTTT. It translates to CASSAQGGREAFF.

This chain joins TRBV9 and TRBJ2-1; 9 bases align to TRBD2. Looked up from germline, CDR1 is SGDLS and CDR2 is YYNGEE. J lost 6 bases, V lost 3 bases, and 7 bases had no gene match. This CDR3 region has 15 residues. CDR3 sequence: CASSAIAGAINEQFF. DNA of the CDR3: TGTGCCAGCAGCGCCATAGCGGGGGCCATCAATGAGCAGTTCTTC.

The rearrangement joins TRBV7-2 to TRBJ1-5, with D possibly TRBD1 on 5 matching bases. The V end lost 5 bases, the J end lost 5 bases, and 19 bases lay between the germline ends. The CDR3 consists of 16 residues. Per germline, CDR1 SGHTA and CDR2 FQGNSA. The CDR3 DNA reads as TGTGCCAGCAGCCTAGAGTCGCAGGGAGGAGATCAGCCCCAGCATTTT. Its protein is CASSLESQGGDQPQHF.

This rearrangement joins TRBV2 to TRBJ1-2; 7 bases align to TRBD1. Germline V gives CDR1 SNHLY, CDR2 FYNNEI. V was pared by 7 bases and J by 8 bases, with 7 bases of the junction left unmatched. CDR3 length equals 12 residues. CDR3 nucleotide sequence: TGTGCCAGCACCACAGGGGTGGGAGGCTACACCTTC. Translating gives CASTTGVGGYTF.

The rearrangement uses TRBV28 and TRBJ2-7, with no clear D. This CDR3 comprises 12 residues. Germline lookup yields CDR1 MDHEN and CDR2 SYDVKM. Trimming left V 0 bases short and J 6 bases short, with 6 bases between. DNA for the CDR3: TGTGCCAGCAGTTTATGGGCTGGCGAGCAGTACTTC. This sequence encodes CASSLWAGEQYF.

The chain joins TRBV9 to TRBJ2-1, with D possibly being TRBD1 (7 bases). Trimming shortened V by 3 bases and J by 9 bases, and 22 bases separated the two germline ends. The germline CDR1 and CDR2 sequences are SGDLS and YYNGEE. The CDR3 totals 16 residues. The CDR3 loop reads CASSGSGGISGGEQFF. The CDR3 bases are TGTGCCAGCAGCGGGTCAGGGGGGATCTCCGGCGGTGAGCAGTTCTTC.

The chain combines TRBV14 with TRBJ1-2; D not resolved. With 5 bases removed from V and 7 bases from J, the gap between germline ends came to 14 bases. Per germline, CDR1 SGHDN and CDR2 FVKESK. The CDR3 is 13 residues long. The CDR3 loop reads CASSAKAYSGYTF. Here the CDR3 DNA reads TGTGCCAGCAGCGCTAAGGCATACAGTGGCTACACCTTC.

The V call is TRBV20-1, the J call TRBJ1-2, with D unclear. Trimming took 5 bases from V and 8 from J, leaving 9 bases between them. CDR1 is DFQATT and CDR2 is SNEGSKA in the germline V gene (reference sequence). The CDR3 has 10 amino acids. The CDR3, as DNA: TGCAGTGCTTTATCGGGAGGCTACACCTTC. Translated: CSALSGGYTF.

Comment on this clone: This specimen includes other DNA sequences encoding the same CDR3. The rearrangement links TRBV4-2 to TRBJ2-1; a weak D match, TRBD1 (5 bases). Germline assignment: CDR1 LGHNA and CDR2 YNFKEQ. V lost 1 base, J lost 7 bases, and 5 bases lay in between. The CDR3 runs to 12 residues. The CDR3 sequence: CASSQAGNEQFF. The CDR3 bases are TGTGCCAGCAGCCAAGCAGGGAATGAGCAGTTCTTC.

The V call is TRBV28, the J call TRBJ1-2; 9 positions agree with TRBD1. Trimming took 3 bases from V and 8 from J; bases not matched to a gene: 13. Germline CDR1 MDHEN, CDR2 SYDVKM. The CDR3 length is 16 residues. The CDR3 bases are TGTGCCAGCAGTTTGGGGCGCGGGACAGGGTTTTACGGCTACACCTTC. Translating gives CASSLGRGTGFYGYTF.

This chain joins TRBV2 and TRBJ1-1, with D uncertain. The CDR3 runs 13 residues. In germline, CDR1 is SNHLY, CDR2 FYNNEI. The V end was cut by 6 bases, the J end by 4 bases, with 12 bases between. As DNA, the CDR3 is TGTGCCAGCAGGGGGAGCCTTGGCACTGAAGCTTTCTTT. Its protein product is CASRGSLGTEAFF.

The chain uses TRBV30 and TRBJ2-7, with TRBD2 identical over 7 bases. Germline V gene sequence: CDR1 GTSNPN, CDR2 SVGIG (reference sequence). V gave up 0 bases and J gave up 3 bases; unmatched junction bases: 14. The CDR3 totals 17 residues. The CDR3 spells CAWSVPGLAANYYEQYF. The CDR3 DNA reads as TGTGCCTGGAGTGTACCGGGGCTAGCGGCGAACTACTACGAGCAGTACTTC.

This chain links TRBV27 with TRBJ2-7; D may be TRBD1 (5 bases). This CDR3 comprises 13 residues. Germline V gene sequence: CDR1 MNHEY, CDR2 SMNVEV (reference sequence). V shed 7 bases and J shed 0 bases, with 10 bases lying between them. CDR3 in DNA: TGTGCCAGCACTGGAGACAGCTCCTACGAGCAGTACTTC. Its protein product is CASTGDSSYEQYF.

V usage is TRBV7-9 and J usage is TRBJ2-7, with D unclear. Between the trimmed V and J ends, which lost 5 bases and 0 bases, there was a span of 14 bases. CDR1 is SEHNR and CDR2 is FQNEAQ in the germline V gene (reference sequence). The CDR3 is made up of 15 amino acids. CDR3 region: CASSGSSTGSYEQYF. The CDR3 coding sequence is TGTGCCAGCAGCGGCTCCTCGACGGGCTCCTACGAGCAGTACTTC.

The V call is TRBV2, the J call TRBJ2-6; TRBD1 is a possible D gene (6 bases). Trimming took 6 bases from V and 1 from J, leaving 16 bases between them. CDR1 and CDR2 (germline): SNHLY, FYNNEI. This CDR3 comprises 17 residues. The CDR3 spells CASREDSSISGANVLTF. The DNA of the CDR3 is TGTGCCAGCAGGGAGGACAGTTCTATTTCTGGGGCCAACGTCCTGACTTTC.